The clone carrying this T cell receptor (beta chain) occurred a few times. Its specificity is not known. Germline CDR1 MNHEY, CDR2 SVGEGT. This CDR3 region has 15 residues. V lost 4 bases and J lost 6; bases outside the gene matches: 8. These data belong to a study of blood T cells in healthy people across ages. Study at large: Capture by template switching was about one barcoded beta molecule per two T cells.

The use of a sample-barcoded 5' primer and a J-beta primer mix characterized a second PCR of about 6 to 11 cycles. There were at least 2.5 million CDR3-containing paired-end reads obtained from each sample. MiXCR, applied by TCRdb to the 5' RACE reads, yields one record per CDR3 protein. The sample has fewer than 1,000,000 distinct CDR3 sequences, around two fifths seen once; the top ten hold roughly a fifth. Study-wide points: Long-lived donors had more naive CD4+ cells and higher diversity than aged donors. Strong correlation linked observed beta diversity and percent naive T cells.

The origin of this receptor is a man in his 60s in good health. The chain joins TRBV6-2 or TRBV6-3 to TRBJ1-4; TRBD1 aligns across 7 bases. Sequencing was performed on blood. The CDR3, as DNA: TGTGCCAGCAGTTCAACCCGGACAGGAGATGAAAAACTGTTTTTT. Translation: CASSSTRTGDEKLFF.